The T cell receptor beta chain under discussion was sequenced for a study of shared clonotypes between healthy human individuals. Study-wide results and limits: As a rule, naive subsets had a larger estimated richness than memory subsets. Tissue TCR repertoires likely differ from these blood-only repertoires. The study's rarefaction showed incomplete sorted-subset sequencing despite large depth.

The protocol was immunoSEQ multiplex PCR, while the TCRdb copy is restricted to in-frame clones and leaves out a portion. There are fewer than 3 million clones in the sample; about 90% occur only once, and 0.3% to 0.4% lies in the top ten. About this clone: Its target is unknown.

The CDR3 contains 15 residues. CDR1 is MNHNS, CDR2 SASEGT, per germline. Sequencing was done on a sample of naive CD4+ T cells from PBMCs. Subset noted: CD45RA+ positively selected. The genes are TRBV6-1 and TRBJ2-6; D may be TRBD1 or TRBD2 (5 bases each). This receptor was taken from a man younger than 30 in good health. Some clones in this sample may be carry-over from other donors' samples. Written as DNA, the CDR3 is TGTGCGGGAGACAGTTCGTCCTCTGGGGCCAACGTCCTGACTTTC. Protein: CAGDSSSSGANVLTF.